At least ten counts were recorded for the clone carrying this T cell receptor beta chain. The antigen is not known. TCRdb reprocessed the PCR reads via MiXCR and lists one record per CDR3 protein. The table records around 480,000 distinct CDR3 sequences, about a quarter of them present only once. The sample is drawn from a study of molecular identifiers for immune sequencing clone quantification. Study-wide results and caveats: Among effectors, clones above 20 RNA copies held over 99% of molecules; among naive cells, under 1%.

V lost 5 bases, J lost 3 bases, and 7 bases stayed unmatched. Germline CDR1 is SEHNR and CDR2 is FQNEAQ (reference sequence). This CDR3 is 14 amino acids long. This receptor was identified in a human donor in good health. Some libraries in this study had Jurkat cell RNA spiked in. V is TRBV7-9 and J is TRBJ2-7, with 7 positions matching TRBD2. The sample comprised naive CD8+ T cells from blood, with Jurkat cell RNA spiked in. The subset here: FACS-sorted CD8+CD4-CCR7+CD45RA+ naive T cells. In DNA form, the CDR3 reads TGTGCCAGCAGCCGTGGACTAGATTTCTACGAGCAGTACTTC. Translating it yields CASSRGLDFYEQYF.